This TCR beta chain was captured in a study of cytomegalovirus exposure and HLA in healthy donors (dated by TCRdb to 2016 to 2017). About the full investigation: In an earlier analysis of 450 to 750 of the donors, less than 350 Gb of sequence data and 100 million or so unique TCR beta sequences from 180 million or so T cells were reported. HLA typing included class I and class II loci at four-digit resolution. Approximately 300 gigabases of sequencing data and approximately 92 million unique TCR sequences made up an early release that covered several hundred HLA-typed donors. Besides the first cohort of 666 subjects, a separate validation cohort made up of over 95 different subjects was used. Rather than drawing on any new phenotypic data, the later analysis identified candidate immune exposures from TCR beta sequences and the way those sequences occurred across donors. Donor age, sex, ethnicity and CMV serostatus were compiled together with the repertoire data. The study aimed to test whether signatures of past pathogen exposure could be identified by cataloging public T cell receptors. All discovery cohort repertoires had been generated using a single sequencing platform. To decide whether each TCR beta V gene segment behaved as functional or pseudogenic, an earlier analysis of 587 of the donors relied on high-throughput TCR beta sequencing. The number of typed donors differed by locus: roughly 629-640 for A, B, C, DRB1 and DQB1; some 500 for DQA1; approximately 610 for DPA1; and approximately 450 for DPB1. In a later genetic analysis, genome-wide SNP genotypes for about 55% of the 666 donors were used, and that subset was treated as a discovery cohort. To study patterns of TCR occurrence, a later analysis re-analyzed previously published TCR beta repertoires from several hundred donors and added high-resolution HLA genotyping. High-throughput TCR immunosequencing, statistical association of individual TCRs with disease status, and machine learning were combined to predict cytomegalovirus infection status. Because of strong linkage in the cohort, four or five DR-DQ haplotypes were treated as single units for association and clustering. Using immunosequencing, the study profiled T cell repertoires from about 620 subjects and related those repertoires to cytomegalovirus serostatus. Of the 300 to 500 genotyped donors, 80% to 90% were placed in the genetic ancestry cluster associated with self-reported Caucasian donors. Among under 450 genotyped donors of the cohort, an average of about 240,000 unique TCR beta nucleotide sequences were sequenced per donor, roughly a sixth of them non-productive. Overall study outcomes, separate from this receptor: In vitro tests confirmed that a few of the cytomegalovirus-associated TCR beta chains recognize cytomegalovirus antigens. It was suggested by the authors that the approach could potentially be generalized to other disease states and immunological phenotypes. HLA typing was unavailable for some donors at each locus, so association tests used only the typed subset. Sequencing depth was assumed to be roughly uniform across donors in the presence/absence analyses, though that assumption may not hold. According to a later genetic analysis, donors in an Asian-associated ancestry cluster had fewer N-insertions in productive TCRs than the roughly 660-donor mean. Compared with equally common non-associated chains, HLA-associated TCR beta chains in a later analysis were more clonally expanded and had lower generation probabilities. A later analysis found that most CMV-associated TCR beta chains appeared HLA-restricted, with HLA associations seemingly driven largely by CMV exposure. A later genetic analysis associated a missense DCLRE1C variant with V-gene and J-gene trimming of TCR beta chains, and an independent cohort replicated the association. The study listed 150 to 200 TCR beta chains as associated with cytomegalovirus. Only TCR beta chains were sequenced in this cohort, and the absence of alpha or paired-chain data limited detectable features. Some 16 rarely observed V segments, including chromosome 9 orphons, were excluded from the earlier analysis of approximately 500 of the donors because counts were too low. Linkage disequilibrium might explain the correlated functional status among segregating V segments, but an unknown experimental factor could not be ruled out. In an earlier analysis of under 600 of the donors, most TCR beta V segments were observed in productive rearrangements about 87% or about 30% of the time, broadly matching IMGT annotations. The classifier was reported to diagnose cytomegalovirus status with high specificity and sensitivity in both the original cohort and the validation cohort. When HLA alleles, especially DR and DQ, strongly co-occurred, attributing TCR associations to individual alleles was difficult. Because the 87-base-pair reads could not distinguish some IMGT-functional V segments, including TRBV6-2 and TRBV6-3, those segments were excluded. The sequencing pipeline was judged likely to have produced a cluster of highly shared sequence variants as a technical artifact. In a later analysis, the rate of TCR association differed among HLA loci, with DRB1 alleles having the most associated TCRs and HLA-C alleles having the fewest. A later analysis reported that several top co-occurrence clusters appeared linked to parvovirus B19, influenza, CMV and Epstein-Barr virus. A later analysis associated 15,000 to 20,000 TCR beta sequences with specific HLA alleles at a false discovery rate of 0.05. A further reported finding was that TCR beta sequences accurately predicted the HLA-A and HLA-B alleles for most subjects in the first cohort. Immune exposure information for the cohort was limited to CMV serostatus. While some public TCRs were present in many individuals, most TCR sequences turned up only very rarely across donors.

The germline ends are 12 bases apart after V is trimmed by 4 bases and J by 2 bases. The CDR3 goes from the cysteine to the phenylalanine over 15 residues. Only CDR3 DNA is held: 45 bases, read in frame from base 1. As encoded in the germline V gene, CDR1 is SGHRS while CDR2 is YFSETQ. This clone has only one observation. It lacks a known antigen. No much larger clone exists at a distance of one base, and base qualities are not known. The cohort consisted of 650 to 700 healthy bone marrow donors. At the time of sampling, all cohort members were nominally healthy, though unrecorded immune exposures were likely present. The donor tested CMV seropositive, placing the donor among the approximately 310 seropositive members of the cohort. A peripheral blood sample was collected from each donor, and TCR beta sequencing was performed on peripheral blood mononuclear cells. The Qiagen DNeasy Blood Extraction Kit was used to extract genomic DNA from the blood cell samples.

The library was built by means of the immunoSEQ multiplex PCR assay. A mixture of 60 forward primers for TCR Vbeta segments and 13 reverse primers for TCR Jbeta segments was used in the multiplex PCR. Amplification of the CDR3 region of rearranged TCR beta genes was performed with a multiplex PCR assay on genomic DNA. The Illumina HiSeq System was used to sequence the amplified TCR beta libraries as 87-base-pair reads. The authors' pipeline ran thus. A later analysis counted tens of millions of unique TCR beta chains across the 666 repertoires, and approximately 11 million of these chains were shared by at least two donors. A nearest-neighbor algorithm error-corrected the raw reads and collapsed the reads into unique sequences, merging closely related sequences to remove PCR and sequencing errors. CDR3 sequences were aligned to IMGT reference sequences to assign V, D and J gene segments. For a sequence to be retained, a match of at least six nucleotides to both a V gene segment and a J gene segment was required. A rearrangement was called productive if the CDR3 had no stop codons and remained in frame with V and J, and every other rearrangement was called non-productive. Following IMGT convention, CDR3 was defined as the stretch from the second conserved V-encoded cysteine to the conserved J-encoded phenylalanine. In an earlier analysis of approximately 590 of the donors, sequences lacking an unambiguous match to a single V gene segment were excluded. In an earlier analysis of approximately 560 of the donors, a V segment was called functional when productive rearrangements were above 56.7%, and segregating when the standard deviation between donors exceeded 5%. A statistical classification framework was built to diagnose cytomegalovirus status from the catalog of TCR beta chain sequences. V and J gene assignment, in a later analysis, came from comparing TCR nucleotide sequences with IMGT/GENE-DB human TR gene sequences. A later analysis assigned CDR3 sequences and most-parsimonious VDJ recombination scenarios with the TCRdist pipeline. In a later analysis, each TCR beta chain was defined by its CDR3 amino acid sequence together with its V-gene family, and reads lacking a unique V-gene family were excluded. A later analysis removed 550 to 700 highly shared, low-generation-probability nucleotide sequences to deal with suspected cross-contamination and a sequencing artifact. A later analysis calculated a clonal expansion index for each public chain from normalized within-repertoire ranks of inferred template counts. Generation probabilities in a later analysis came from a VDJ recombination model fitted to out-of-frame rearrangements, and those results were checked against IGoR. Hypergeometric tests were used in a later analysis to score TCR-TCR, TCR-HLA and TCR-CMV co-occurrence, with a repertoire-size bias correction applied to the TCR pairs. A later analysis estimated false discovery rates by permuting HLA or CMV assignments 20 times. In a later analysis, co-occurring TCRs were grouped using DBSCAN, with TCRdist sequence similarity added in when clustering inside HLA-allele-positive subsets. Co-occurrence clustering excluded repertoires with fewer than 30,000 or more than 120,000 public chains, plus five with anomalous nucleotide sharing. Entries here come from immuneACCESS through TCRdb and include only in-frame sequences with V and J called. Some clones fail to appear in such tables; in the studies checked, an unresolved V gene covers under half of the shortfall, and the cause of the remainder is unknown. V and J calls and clone size are as listed in that table; D and trimming were resolved from the DNA. This sample lists 150,000 to 250,000 clones; 79% were detected once. The ten most abundant clones make up about 4.4% of the sample.

Source material: PBMCs. Recombination connected TRBV5-1 to TRBJ2-2; TRBD1 is a possible D gene, resting on 6 matching bases. The receptor was derived from a woman in her twenties or thirties in good health and CMV-seropositive. The nucleotide sequence reads as follows: TGCGCCAGCAGCCCCGGGACACCAAACACCGGGGAGCTGTTTTTT. Translated, this gives CASSPGTPNTGELFF. When the CDR3 is completed using the reference TRBV5-1 and TRBJ2-2 genes on either side, the full variable domain is KAGVTQTPRYLIKTRGQQVTLSCSPISGHRSVSWYQQTPGQGLQFLFEYFSETQRNKGNFPGRFSGRQFSNSRSEMNVSTLELGDSALYLCASSPGTPNTGELFFGEGSRLTVL.